This T cell receptor beta chain was profiled in a study of metastatic and nonmetastatic thyroid tumors. Study-level information: A comparison of repertoires was made across blood and tumor or nodule tissue from malignant and benign thyroid patients.

CDR3 length equals 10 residues. The V and J ends lost 5 bases and 5 bases respectively, with 6 bases between them. Germline CDR1 and CDR2: DFQATT and SNEGSKA (reference sequence). TCRdb re-called clones via MiXCR from the PCR reads. The sample holds approximately 38,000 clones, about 30% seen once. Every patient underwent thyroid surgery untreated. The sequence derives from a female donor with papillary thyroid cancer or a benign thyroid nodule (not recorded which). Some clones in this sample may be carry-over from other donors' samples. This chain links TRBV20-1 with TRBJ2-5; unclear D gene. The source material was tumor tissue. CDR3 in amino acids: CSAGRETQYF. CDR3 sequence (DNA): TGCAGTGCTGGCCGGGAGACCCAGTACTTC.